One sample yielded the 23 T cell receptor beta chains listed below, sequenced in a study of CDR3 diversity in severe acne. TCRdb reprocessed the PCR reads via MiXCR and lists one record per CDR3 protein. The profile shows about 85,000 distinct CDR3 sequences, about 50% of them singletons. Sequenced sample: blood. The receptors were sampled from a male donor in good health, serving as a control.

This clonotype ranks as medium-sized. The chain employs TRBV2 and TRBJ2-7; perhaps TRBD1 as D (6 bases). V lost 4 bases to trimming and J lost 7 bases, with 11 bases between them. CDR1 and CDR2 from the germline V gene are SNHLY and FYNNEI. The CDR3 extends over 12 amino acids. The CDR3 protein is CASSGLTGEQYF. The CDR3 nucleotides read TGTGCCAGCAGTGGGCTAACAGGGGAGCAGTACTTC.

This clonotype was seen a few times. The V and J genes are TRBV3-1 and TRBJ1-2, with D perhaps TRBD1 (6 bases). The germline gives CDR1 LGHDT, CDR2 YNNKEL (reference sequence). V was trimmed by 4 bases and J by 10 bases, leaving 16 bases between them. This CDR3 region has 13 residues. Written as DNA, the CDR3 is TGTGCCAGCAGCCCCGGGACACCGAGGGACTACACCTTC. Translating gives CASSPGTPRDYTF.

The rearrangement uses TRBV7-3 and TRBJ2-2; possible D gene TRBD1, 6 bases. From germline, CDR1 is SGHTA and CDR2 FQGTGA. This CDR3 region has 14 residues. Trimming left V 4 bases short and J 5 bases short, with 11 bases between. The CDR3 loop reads CASSSIQGTGELFF. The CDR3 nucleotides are TGTGCCAGCAGCTCAATACAGGGAACCGGGGAGCTGTTTTTT.

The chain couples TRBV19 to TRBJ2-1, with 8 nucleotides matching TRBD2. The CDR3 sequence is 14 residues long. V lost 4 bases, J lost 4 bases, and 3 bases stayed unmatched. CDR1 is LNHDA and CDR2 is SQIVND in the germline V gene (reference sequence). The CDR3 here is CASSRASGYNEQFF. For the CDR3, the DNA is TGTGCCAGTAGTAGGGCTAGCGGGTACAATGAGCAGTTCTTC.

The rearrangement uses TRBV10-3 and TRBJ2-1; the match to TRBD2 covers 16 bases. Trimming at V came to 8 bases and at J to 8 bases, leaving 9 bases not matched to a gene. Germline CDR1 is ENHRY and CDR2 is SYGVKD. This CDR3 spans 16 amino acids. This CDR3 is CAIEAGLAGGRDEQFF. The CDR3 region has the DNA TGTGCCATCGAGGCGGGACTAGCGGGGGGGCGGGATGAGCAGTTCTTC.

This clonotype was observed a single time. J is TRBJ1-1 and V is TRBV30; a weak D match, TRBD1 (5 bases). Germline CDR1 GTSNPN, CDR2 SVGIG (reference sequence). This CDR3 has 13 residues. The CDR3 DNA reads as TGTGCTCGGGGGACTCCACTGTCTACTGAAGCTTTCTTT. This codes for CARGTPLSTEAFF.

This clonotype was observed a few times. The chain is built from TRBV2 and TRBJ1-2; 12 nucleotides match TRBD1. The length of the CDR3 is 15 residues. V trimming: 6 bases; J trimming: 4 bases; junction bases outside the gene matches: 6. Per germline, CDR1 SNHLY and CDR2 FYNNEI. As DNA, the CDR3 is TGTGCCAGCAGAACCGGGACAGGGGGCACCTATGGCTACACCTTC. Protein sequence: CASRTGTGGTYGYTF.

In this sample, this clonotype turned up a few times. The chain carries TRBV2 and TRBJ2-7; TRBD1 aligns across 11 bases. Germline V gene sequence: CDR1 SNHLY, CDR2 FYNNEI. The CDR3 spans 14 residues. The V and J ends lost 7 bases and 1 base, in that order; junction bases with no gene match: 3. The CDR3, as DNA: TGTGCCAGCACCTGGGACAGGGGGTCCTACGAGCAGTACTTC. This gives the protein CASTWDRGSYEQYF.

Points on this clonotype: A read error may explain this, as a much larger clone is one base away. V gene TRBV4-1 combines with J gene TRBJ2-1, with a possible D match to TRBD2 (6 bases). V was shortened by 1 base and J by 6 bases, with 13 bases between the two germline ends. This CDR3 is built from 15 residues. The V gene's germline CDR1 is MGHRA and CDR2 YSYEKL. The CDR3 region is CASSQGRLVCNEQFF. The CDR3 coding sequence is TGCGCCAGCAGCCAAGGGCGACTAGTCTGCAATGAGCAGTTCTTC.

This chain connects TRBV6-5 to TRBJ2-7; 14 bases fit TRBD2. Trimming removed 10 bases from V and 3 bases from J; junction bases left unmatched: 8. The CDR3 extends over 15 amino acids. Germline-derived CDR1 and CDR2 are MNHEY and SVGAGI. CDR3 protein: CATGFGTSGSYEQYF. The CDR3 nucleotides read TGTGCCACAGGATTCGGGACTAGCGGGAGCTACGAGCAGTACTTC.

The CDR3 region is CASRPGQGDTQYF. CDR3 sequence (DNA): TGTGCCAGCAGGCCCGGACAGGGGGATACGCAGTATTTT. The chain carries TRBV2 and TRBJ2-3, with 9 bases fitting TRBD1. V was clipped by 6 bases and J by 6 bases; unmatched bases: 4. This CDR3 is 13 amino acids long. Germline V gene data show CDR1 as SNHLY and CDR2 as FYNNEI.

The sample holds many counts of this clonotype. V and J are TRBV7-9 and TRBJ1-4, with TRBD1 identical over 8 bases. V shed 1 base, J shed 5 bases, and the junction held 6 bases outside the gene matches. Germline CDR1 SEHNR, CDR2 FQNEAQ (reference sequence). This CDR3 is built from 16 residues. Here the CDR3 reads CASSLGGTGLNEKLFF. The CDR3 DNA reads TGTGCCAGCAGCTTAGGGGGGACAGGATTAAATGAAAAACTGTTTTTT.

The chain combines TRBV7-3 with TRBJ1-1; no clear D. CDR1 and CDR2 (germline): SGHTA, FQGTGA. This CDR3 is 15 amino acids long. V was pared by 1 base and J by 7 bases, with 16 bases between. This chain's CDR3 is CASSLSETGRFEAFF. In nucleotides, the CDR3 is TGTGCCAGCAGCTTAAGTGAAACGGGGAGATTTGAAGCTTTCTTT. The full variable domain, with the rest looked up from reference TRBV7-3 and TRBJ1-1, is GAGVSQTPSNKVTEKGKYVELRCDPISGHTALYWYRQSLGQGPEFLIYFQGTGAADDSGLPNDRFFAVRPEGSVSTLKIQRTERGDSAVYLCASSLSETGRFEAFFGQGTRLTVV.

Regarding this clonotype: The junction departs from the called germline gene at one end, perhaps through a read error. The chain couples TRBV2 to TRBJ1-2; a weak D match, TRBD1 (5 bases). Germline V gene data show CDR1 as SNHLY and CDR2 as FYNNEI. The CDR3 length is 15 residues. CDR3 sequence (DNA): TGTGCCAGCAGTGATCGGACATCGGGGTACTATGGCTGCACCTTC. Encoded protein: CASSDRTSGYYGCTF.

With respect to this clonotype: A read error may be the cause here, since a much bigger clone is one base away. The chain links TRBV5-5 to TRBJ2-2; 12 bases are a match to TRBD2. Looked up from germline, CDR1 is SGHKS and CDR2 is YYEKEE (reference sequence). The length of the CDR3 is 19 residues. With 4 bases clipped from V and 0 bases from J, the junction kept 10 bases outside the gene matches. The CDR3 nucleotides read TGTGCCAGCAGCGGGCTTGAGACTAGCGGGGGACCGAACACCGGGGAGCTGTTTTTT. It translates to CASSGLETSGGPNTGELFF.

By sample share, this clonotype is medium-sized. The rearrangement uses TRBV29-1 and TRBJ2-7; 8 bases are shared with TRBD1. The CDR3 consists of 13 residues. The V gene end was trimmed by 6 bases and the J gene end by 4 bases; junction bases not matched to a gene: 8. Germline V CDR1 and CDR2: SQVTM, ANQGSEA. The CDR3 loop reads CSVLRTGMYEQYF. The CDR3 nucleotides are TGCAGCGTCCTAAGGACAGGGATGTACGAGCAGTACTTC.

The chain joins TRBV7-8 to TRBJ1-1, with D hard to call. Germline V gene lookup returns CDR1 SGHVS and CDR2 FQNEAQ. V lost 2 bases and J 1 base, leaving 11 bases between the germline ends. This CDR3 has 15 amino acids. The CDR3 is CASSLSAAANTEAFF. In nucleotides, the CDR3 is TGTGCCAGCAGCTTATCCGCAGCGGCGAACACTGAAGCTTTCTTT. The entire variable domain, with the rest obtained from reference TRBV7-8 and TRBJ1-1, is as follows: GAGVSQSPRYKVAKRGQDVALRCDPISGHVSLFWYQQALGQGPEFLTYFQNEAQLDKSGLPSDRFFAERPEGSVSTLKIQRTQQEDSAVYLCASSLSAAANTEAFFGQGTRLTVV.

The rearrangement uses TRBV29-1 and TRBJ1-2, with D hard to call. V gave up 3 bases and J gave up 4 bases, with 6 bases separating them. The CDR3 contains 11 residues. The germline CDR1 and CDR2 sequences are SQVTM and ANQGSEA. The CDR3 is CSVEGSYGYTF. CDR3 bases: TGCAGCGTTGAGGGCAGCTATGGCTACACCTTC.

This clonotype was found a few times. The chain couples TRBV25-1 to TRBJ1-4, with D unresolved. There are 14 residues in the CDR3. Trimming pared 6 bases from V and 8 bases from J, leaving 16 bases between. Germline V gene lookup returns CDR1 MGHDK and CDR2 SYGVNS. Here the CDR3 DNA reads TGTGCCAGCAGCCCACCCGGGAAAAACGAAAAACTGTTTTTT. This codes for CASSPPGKNEKLFF. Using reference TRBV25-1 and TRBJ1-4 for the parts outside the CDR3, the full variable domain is EADIYQTPRYLVIGTGKKITLECSQTMGHDKMYWYQQDPGMELHLIHYSYGVNSTEKGDLSSESTVSRIRTEHFPLTLESARPSHTSQYLCASSPPGKNEKLFFGSGTQLSVL.

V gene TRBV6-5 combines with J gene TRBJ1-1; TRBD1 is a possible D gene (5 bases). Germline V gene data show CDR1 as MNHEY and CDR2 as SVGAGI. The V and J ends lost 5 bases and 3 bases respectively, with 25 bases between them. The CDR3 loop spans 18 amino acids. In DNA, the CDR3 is TGTGCCAGCAGTAGCGGGACCGTAGGTTTTGCTTATGACACTGAAGCTTTCTTT. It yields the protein CASSSGTVGFAYDTEAFF.

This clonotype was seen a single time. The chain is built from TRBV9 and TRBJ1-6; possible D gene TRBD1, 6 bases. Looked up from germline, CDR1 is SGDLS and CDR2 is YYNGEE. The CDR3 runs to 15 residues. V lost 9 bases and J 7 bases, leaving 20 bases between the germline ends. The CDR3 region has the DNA TGTGCCAACAGGGCCGGAGGGACGGGAAATTCACCCCTCCACTTT. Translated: CANRAGGTGNSPLHF.

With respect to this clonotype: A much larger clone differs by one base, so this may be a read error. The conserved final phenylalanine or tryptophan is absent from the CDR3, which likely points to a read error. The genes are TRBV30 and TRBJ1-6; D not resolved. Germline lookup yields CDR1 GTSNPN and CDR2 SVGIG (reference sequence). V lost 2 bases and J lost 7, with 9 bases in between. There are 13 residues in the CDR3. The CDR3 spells CAWSTGNNSPLHL. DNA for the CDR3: TGTGCCTGGAGTACGGGGAACAATTCACCCCTCCACCTT.

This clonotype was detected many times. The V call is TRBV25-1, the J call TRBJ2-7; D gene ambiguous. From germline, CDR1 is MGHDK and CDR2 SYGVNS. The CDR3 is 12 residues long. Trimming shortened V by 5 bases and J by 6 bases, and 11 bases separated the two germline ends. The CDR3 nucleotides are TGTGCCAGCAGTAGGGCAGTGAGCGAGCAGTACTTC. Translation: CASSRAVSEQYF.